These 7 T cell receptor beta chains were sequenced from one sample in a study of T cells in localized non-small cell lung cancer (dated by TCRdb to the early 2020s). The library was produced with the immunoSEQ multiplex PCR assay. Imported from immuneACCESS, the table was reduced by TCRdb to in-frame sequences with V and J called. These copies leave out some clones; in studies compared against another copy, an unresolved V gene accounts for under half, and the cause of the remainder is not known. This sample gives roughly 4,500 clones in total; over 30% of them show up just once. The ten most abundant clones make up roughly 18% of the sample. The sample consisted of lung tumor tissue, taken before any cancer treatment. All receptors derive from a man aged 40 to 70 with stage II squamous cell lung carcinoma.

The chain links TRBV28 to TRBJ2-7; TRBD2 matches 10 bases. Germline assignment: CDR1 MDHEN and CDR2 SYDVKM. The junction had 9 bases not matched to a gene; V was cut back by 3 bases and J by 4 bases. The CDR3 runs to 16 residues. CDR3 sequence: CASSLSTSGFRYEQYF. The CDR3 DNA follows: TGTGCCAGCAGTTTGTCGACTAGCGGGTTTCGGTACGAGCAGTACTTC.

This clone has only a few counts. The chain employs TRBV7-6 and TRBJ2-3, with 12 bases fitting TRBD2. Trimming at V came to 1 base and at J to 11 bases, leaving 4 bases not matched to a gene. The V gene's germline CDR1 is SGHVS and CDR2 FNYEAQ. The CDR3 sequence is 14 residues long. The CDR3 reads CASSLDGTSGWQYF. For the CDR3, the DNA is TGTGCCAGCAGCTTAGATGGGACTAGCGGGTGGCAGTATTTT. Drawing the rest from reference TRBV7-6 and TRBJ2-3, the complete variable domain is GAGVSQSPRYKVTKRGQDVALRCDPISGHVSLYWYRQALGQGPEFLTYFNYEAQQDKSGLPNDRFSAERPEGSISTLTIQRTEQRDSAMYRCASSLDGTSGWQYFGPGTRLTVL.

The chain employs TRBV19 and TRBJ1-5; the D gene is possibly TRBD1 (6 bases). The CDR3 has 16 residues. Germline V CDR1 and CDR2: LNHDA, SQIVND (reference sequence). Trimming stripped 0 bases from V and 5 bases from J, with 14 bases between. CDR3 coding DNA: TGTGCCAGTAGTATAGACAGGGGCGGCTGGGATCAGCCCCAGCATTTT. It is translated as CASSIDRGGWDQPQHF.

By share, this clone counts as medium-sized. The chain couples TRBV6-1 to TRBJ1-2; no clear D gene. Trimming removed 1 base from V and 1 base from J, with 10 bases in between. Germline V CDR1 and CDR2: MNHNS, SASEGT. This CDR3 comprises 15 residues. The CDR3 loop is CASSEGSGVNYGYTF. The CDR3 DNA is TGTGCCAGCAGTGAAGGGTCTGGGGTTAACTATGGCTACACCTTC.

This clone was detected only a few times. This chain joins TRBV14 and TRBJ2-5; TRBD1 might be the D (5 bases). CDR1 is SGHDN and CDR2 is FVKESK in the germline V gene. CDR3 length equals 19 residues. The ends were cut back, 5 bases at V and 5 bases at J, with 30 bases in the middle. Here the CDR3 reads CASSKSPWGVMTGAETQYF. DNA of the CDR3: TGTGCCAGCAGCAAGAGCCCATGGGGCGTGATGACGGGTGCGGAGACCCAGTACTTC. Based on the CDR3 plus reference TRBV14 and TRBJ2-5, the full variable domain is EAGVTQFPSHSVIEKGQTVTLRCDPISGHDNLYWYRRVMGKEIKFLLHFVKESKQDESGMPNNRFLAERTGGTYSTLKVQPAELEDSGVYFCASSKSPWGVMTGAETQYFGPGTRLLVL.

V gene TRBV11-1 combines with J gene TRBJ2-1, with 12 bases lining up with TRBD2. Germline assignment: CDR1 SGHAT and CDR2 FQDESV (reference sequence). V dropped 2 bases and J dropped 4; count of bases not matched to a gene: 6. The CDR3 has 17 residues. The CDR3: CASSLRASGGAYNEQFF. The CDR3 DNA follows: TGTGCCAGCAGCTTAAGAGCTAGCGGGGGGGCTTACAATGAGCAGTTCTTC.

This chain uses TRBV18 with TRBJ1-6; 8 nucleotides align to TRBD1. The junction had 6 bases not matched to a gene; V was cut back by 4 bases and J by 7 bases. Germline V CDR1 and CDR2: KGHSH, LQKENI. CDR3 length: 15 residues. CDR3 amino acids: CASSLRDRRNSPLHF. CDR3 bases: TGTGCCAGCTCACTCAGGGACAGGAGGAATTCACCCCTCCACTTT.